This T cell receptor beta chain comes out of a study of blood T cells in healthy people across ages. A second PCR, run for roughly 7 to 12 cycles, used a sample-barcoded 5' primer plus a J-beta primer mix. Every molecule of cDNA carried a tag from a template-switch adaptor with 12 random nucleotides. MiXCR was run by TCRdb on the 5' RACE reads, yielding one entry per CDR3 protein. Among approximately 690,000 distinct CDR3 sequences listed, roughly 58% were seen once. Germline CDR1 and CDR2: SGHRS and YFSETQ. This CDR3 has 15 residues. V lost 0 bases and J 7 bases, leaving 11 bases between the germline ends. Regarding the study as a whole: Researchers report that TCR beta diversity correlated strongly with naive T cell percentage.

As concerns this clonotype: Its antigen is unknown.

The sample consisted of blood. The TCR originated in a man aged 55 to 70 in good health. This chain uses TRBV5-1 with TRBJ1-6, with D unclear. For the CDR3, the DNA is TGCGCCAGCAGCTTGGACCTCGGCTGGAATTCACCCCTCCACTTT. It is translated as CASSLDLGWNSPLHF.